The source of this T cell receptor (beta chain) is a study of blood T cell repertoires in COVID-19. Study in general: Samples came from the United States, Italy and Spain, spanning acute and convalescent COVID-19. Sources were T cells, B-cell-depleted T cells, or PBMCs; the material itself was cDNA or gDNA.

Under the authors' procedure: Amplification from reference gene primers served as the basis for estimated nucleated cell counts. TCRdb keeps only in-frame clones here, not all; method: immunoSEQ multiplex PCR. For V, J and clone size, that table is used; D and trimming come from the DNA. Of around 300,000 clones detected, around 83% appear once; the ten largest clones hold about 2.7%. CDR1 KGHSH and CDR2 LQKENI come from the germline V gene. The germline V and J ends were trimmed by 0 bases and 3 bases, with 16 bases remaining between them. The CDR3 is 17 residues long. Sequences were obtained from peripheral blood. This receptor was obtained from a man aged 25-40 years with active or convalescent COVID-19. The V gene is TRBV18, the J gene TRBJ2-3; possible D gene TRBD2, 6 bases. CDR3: CASSPPRWGGETDTQYF. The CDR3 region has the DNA TGTGCCAGCTCACCACCGCGGTGGGGCGGGGAAACAGATACGCAGTATTTT.